This T cell receptor beta chain was recorded in a study of T cells in localized non-small cell lung cancer. Study-wide results and caveats: Maximal T cell clonality occurred in uninvolved adjacent lung, with tumor ranking below it.

This clone was detected once. Its antigen is currently unknown. Data came from immunoSEQ multiplex PCR; TCRdb stores just in-frame clones and leaves some out. The table includes 75,000 to 85,000 clones, 80% detected once. V lost 8 bases to trimming and J lost 5 bases, with 13 bases between them. The CDR3 has 12 residues. From germline, CDR1 is SGHTA and CDR2 FQGNSA. This chain joins TRBV7-2 and TRBJ2-7; tentative D call: TRBD2 (5 bases). The clonotype comes from a female donor over 55 with stage I lung adenocarcinoma. The source was peripheral blood, collected before any cancer treatment. The DNA of the CDR3 is TGTGCCAGCGGCCACCCCGGGAACGAGCAGTACTTC. Translated: CASGHPGNEQYF.